One sample yielded the 4 T cell receptor beta chains listed below, sequenced in a study of blood T cell repertoires in COVID-19. TCRdb keeps only in-frame clones here, not all; method: immunoSEQ multiplex PCR. The profile shows approximately 150,000 clones, roughly 90% of them singletons. The specimen sequenced was peripheral blood. These receptors came from a woman aged 50 to 60 with acute or convalescent COVID-19.

The gene calls are TRBV3-1 (or the pseudogene TRBV3-2) and TRBJ1-5, with D perhaps matching TRBD1 (5 bases). The CDR3 has 14 amino acids. Trimming pared 1 base from V and 3 bases from J, leaving 7 bases between. Germline V gives CDR1 LGHDT, CDR2 YNNKEL (reference sequence). The CDR3 region has the DNA TGTGCCAGCAGCCAAGGCAGGGCCAATCAGCCCCAGCATTTT. Translated, it gives CASSQGRANQPQHF.

This chain connects TRBV11-2 to TRBJ1-2; TRBD1 matches 10 bases. The CDR3 sequence is 14 residues long. V lost 5 bases, J lost 4 bases, and 4 bases stayed unmatched. Germline V gene lookup returns CDR1 SGHAT and CDR2 FQNNGV. This chain's CDR3 is CASSIRTGGYGYTF. CDR3 nucleotide sequence: TGTGCCAGCAGCATCCGGACAGGGGGCTATGGCTACACCTTC.

The chain combines TRBV11-2 with TRBJ2-1; 9 bases align to TRBD2. Germline loops: CDR1 SGHAT, CDR2 FQNNGV. CDR3 length equals 15 residues. Trimming cost V 5 bases and J 2 bases; bases outside gene matches: 4. CDR3 region: CASSDPSGAYNEQFF. CDR3 DNA sequence: TGTGCCAGCAGCGACCCTAGCGGGGCCTACAATGAGCAGTTCTTC.

The rearrangement joins TRBV24-1 to TRBJ1-3, with TRBD1 matching over 7 bases. Trimming took 3 bases from V and 7 from J; bases not matched to a gene: 11. Germline V lookup: CDR1 KGHDR, CDR2 SFDVKD. The CDR3 has 16 residues. Here the CDR3 reads CATSDPNRGGKNTIYF. CDR3 DNA: TGTGCCACCAGTGATCCCAACAGGGGAGGCAAGAACACCATATATTTT.